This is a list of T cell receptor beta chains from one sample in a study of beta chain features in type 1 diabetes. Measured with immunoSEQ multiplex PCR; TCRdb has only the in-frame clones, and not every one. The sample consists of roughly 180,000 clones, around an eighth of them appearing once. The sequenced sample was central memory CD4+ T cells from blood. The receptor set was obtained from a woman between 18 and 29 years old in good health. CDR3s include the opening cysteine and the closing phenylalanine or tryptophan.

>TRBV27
CASSKRLAGGTGELFF
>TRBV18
CASSPGTGSYEQYF
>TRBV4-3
CASSQRQGESIQYF
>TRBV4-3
CASSQDWLPGGEQYF
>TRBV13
CASTPGEHNTEAFF
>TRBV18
CASSPQDWGMNTEAFF
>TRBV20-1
CSAAGGLGYTF
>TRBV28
CASSLPTSGNGEQFF
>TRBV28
CASSPHTRQGTAFF
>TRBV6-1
CASSGRAGGNQPQHF
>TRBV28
CASRRQGADTQYF
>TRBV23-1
CASSQSGLADNEQFF
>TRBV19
CASSRPGSYEQYF
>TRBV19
CASSREPGTGANEQYF
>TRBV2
CASREGSGDNQPQHF
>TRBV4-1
CASRKTGTDTQYF
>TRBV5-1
CASSLGGAETQYF
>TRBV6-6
CASYRTGTGPYNEQFF
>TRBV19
CASSMGASASHNEQFF
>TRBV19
CASQGRIGGYGYTF
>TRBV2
CASRRDSQEKLFF
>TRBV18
CASSPGDFANTGELFF
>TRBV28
CASRTGNQPQHF
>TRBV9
CASSVGLAGGPGNIQYF
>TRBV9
CASSVELNEQFF
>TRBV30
CAWNTGGTYNEQFF
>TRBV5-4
CASSSGRRGRRETQYF
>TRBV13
CASSSSPGQGARMALEQYF
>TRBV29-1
CSVEARYSMNTEAFF
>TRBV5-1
CASSLKSSGKETQYF
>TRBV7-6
CASSLALSSGYEQYF
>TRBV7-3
CASSSESGDTQYF
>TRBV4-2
CASLDQRESRDTQYF
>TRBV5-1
CASSLSRSGTGGQETQYF
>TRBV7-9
CASSLYEQYF
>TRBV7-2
CASSLARLAGVGDTQYF
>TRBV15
CATSIPLLPQHF
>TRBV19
CASSPRTGDVNEKLFF
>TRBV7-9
CASSEPGLAGITGELFF
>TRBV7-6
CASSARLAGRGETQYF
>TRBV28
CASSFRDRGSQPQHF
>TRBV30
CASRQGPMNTEAFF
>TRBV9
CASSVGLAGVQGTDTQYF
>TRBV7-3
CASSFTGAGELFF
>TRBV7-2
CASSLVGQAFGELFF
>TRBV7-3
CASSGAREERQFF
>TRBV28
CASSFPAGSYGYTF
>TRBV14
CASSQNRDRVFTLQYF
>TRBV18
CASSPLGQGSTDTQYF
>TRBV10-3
CAISPGQNQETQYF
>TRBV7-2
CASSLEAGGRTEAFF
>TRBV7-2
CASSLVGGPMNTDTQYF
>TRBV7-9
CASSPGQATYEQYF